The 11 T cell receptor beta chains listed next were all sequenced from one sample in a study of cytomegalovirus exposure and HLA in healthy donors (dated by TCRdb to about 2017). The library came from the immunoSEQ multiplex PCR assay. For the multiplex PCR, a mixture combining 60 forward primers for TCR Vbeta segments and 13 reverse primers for TCR Jbeta segments was used. In TCRdb, the immuneACCESS table is reduced to in-frame sequences with V and J assigned. These tables do not hold every clone; where another copy was compared, an unresolved V gene accounts for under half, and the others remain unexplained. The sample table shows roughly 110,000 clones, and about 74% are seen once. The ten largest clones take up around 13% of the sample. Specimen: PBMCs. These receptors originate from a woman in her forties in good health and CMV-seropositive.

This clone appeared a few times. This CDR3 is CASSRGGTNEKLFF. DNA for the CDR3: TGTGCCAGCAGCCGGGGGGGAACTAATGAAAAACTGTTTTTT. V usage is TRBV5-4 and J usage is TRBJ1-4, with D perhaps matching TRBD1 (5 bases). This CDR3 has 14 amino acids. Germline V gene data show CDR1 as SGHNT and CDR2 as YYREEE (reference sequence). Trimming took 4 bases from V and 1 from J, leaving 8 bases between them.

The rearrangement links TRBV7-9 to TRBJ2-7; TRBD1 is a possible D gene (6 bases). The V gene's germline CDR1 is SEHNR and CDR2 FQNEAQ (reference sequence). This CDR3 is built from 15 residues. Trimming removed 1 base at V and 1 base at J, with 11 bases between. CDR3 DNA: TGTGCCAGCAGCTTAGGTGGGACACAGTCCTACGAGCAGTACTTC. Encoded protein: CASSLGGTQSYEQYF.

CDR3 loop: CASSEWSRRAFF. The CDR3 nucleotides are TGTGCCAGCAGTGAATGGTCGAGGAGAGCTTTCTTT. The chain combines TRBV25-1 with TRBJ1-1; D gene unclear. The germline V gene encodes CDR1 MGHDK and CDR2 SYGVNS. The V and J ends lost 1 base and 10 bases respectively, with 10 bases between them. The CDR3 length is 12 residues.

This chain joins TRBV11-2 and TRBJ1-3; no firm D call. Germline values: CDR1 SGHAT, CDR2 FQNNGV. This CDR3 spans 13 amino acids. With 5 bases removed from V and 3 bases from J, the gap between germline ends came to 8 bases. CDR3: CASSVYNGNTIYF. CDR3 DNA: TGTGCCAGCAGCGTATACAATGGAAACACCATATATTTT.

This clone is a singleton in its sample. V and J are TRBV15 and TRBJ2-3; D is perhaps TRBD1 (5 bases). Trimming removed 0 bases at V and 3 bases at J, with 10 bases between. Germline CDR1 reads LNHNV; CDR2 reads YYDKDF (reference sequence). CDR3 length: 15 amino acids. The CDR3 is CATSRDRQGTDTQYF. The CDR3 bases are TGTGCCACCAGCAGAGATCGGCAGGGTACAGATACGCAGTATTTT.

The chain uses TRBV2 and TRBJ1-2; possible D gene TRBD1, 6 bases. V was clipped by 2 bases and J by 1 base, with 17 bases between them. The CDR3 is made up of 17 amino acids. The germline V gene encodes CDR1 SNHLY and CDR2 FYNNEI. CDR3 sequence: CASSEPRTATLNYGYTF. The CDR3 DNA sequence: TGTGCCAGCAGTGAACCGCGGACAGCCACCCTTAACTATGGCTACACCTTC.

This clone was counted once. This sequence joins TRBV5-1 and TRBJ2-1; 12 bases are a match to TRBD2. CDR1 is SGHRS, CDR2 YFSETQ, per germline. Trimming cost V 0 bases and J 9 bases; bases outside gene matches: 7. CDR3 length: 16 amino acids. CDR3 sequence reads: CASSLGTSGGRSEQFF. CDR3 coding DNA: TGCGCCAGCAGCTTGGGAACTAGCGGGGGGCGGAGTGAGCAGTTCTTC.

The chain is built from TRBV6-1 and TRBJ1-1, with TRBD1 matching over 9 bases. CDR1 and CDR2 from the germline V gene are MNHNS and SASEGT. Trimming at V came to 5 bases and at J to 5 bases, leaving 9 bases not matched to a gene. The CDR3 runs 15 residues. The CDR3 DNA follows: TGTGCCAGCAGTACGCAGACAGGGGGTGGAACTGAAGCTTTCTTT. Its translation: CASSTQTGGGTEAFF.

The chain combines TRBV19 with TRBJ1-1; TRBD1 agrees at 10 bases. Germline loops: CDR1 LNHDA, CDR2 SQIVND (reference sequence). The length of the CDR3 is 11 residues. CDR3 sequence: CHDRGRTEAFF. The CDR3 coding sequence is TGTCATGACAGGGGGCGAACTGAAGCTTTCTTT.

The V call is TRBV7-8, the J call TRBJ2-7; 10 nucleotides line up with TRBD2. V lost 1 base and J lost 2; bases outside the gene matches: 2. Germline values: CDR1 SGHVS, CDR2 FQNEAQ. The CDR3 length is 15 residues. Written as DNA, the CDR3 is TGTGCCAGCAGCTTAGGAGCGGGGGGGGCCTACGAGCAGTACTTC. Translating gives CASSLGAGGAYEQYF. The whole variable domain, filled in from reference TRBV7-8 and TRBJ2-7, reads GAGVSQSPRYKVAKRGQDVALRCDPISGHVSLFWYQQALGQGPEFLTYFQNEAQLDKSGLPSDRFFAERPEGSVSTLKIQRTQQEDSAVYLCASSLGAGGAYEQYFGPGTRLTVT.

This chain joins TRBV6-1 and TRBJ1-1; D is perhaps TRBD1 (5 bases). The length of the CDR3 is 14 residues. The germline V gene has CDR1 MNHNS and CDR2 SASEGT. V lost 6 bases and J 0 bases, leaving 11 bases between the germline ends. The CDR3 loop reads CASSTTAMNTEAFF. In nucleotides, the CDR3 is TGTGCCAGCAGCACGACAGCAATGAACACTGAAGCTTTCTTT.